The clone carrying this T cell receptor beta chain was found once. Antigen unknown. The record originates from a study of cytomegalovirus exposure and HLA in healthy donors. Overall study context: The 110 or so validation repertoires used the same platform as the 666 first-cohort repertoires, a later analysis reported. Study findings and constraints: In vitro data verified a few CMV-associated chains as specific for CMV antigens. The classifier reportedly diagnosed cytomegalovirus status with high sensitivity and specificity.

The donors were part of the validation cohort of roughly 130 subjects. That cohort was separate from the first cohort, which comprised 700 or so subjects. Assay: immunoSEQ multiplex PCR; the TCRdb copy retains only in-frame clones and omits some. The table shows around 75,000 clones, with approximately 80% occurring only once. Germline V gene data show CDR1 as SGDLS and CDR2 as YYNGEE. The CDR3 has 14 amino acids. The ends lost 7 bases at V and 8 bases at J; junction bases unmatched: 10. The clonotype was recovered from a man aged 25-40 years in good health and CMV-seronegative. The V gene is TRBV9, the J gene TRBJ1-4; 8 bases line up with TRBD1. The sequenced sample was PBMCs. The CDR3 DNA reads as TGTGCCAGCGCCCGAGGACAGGGAGGAGAAAAACTGTTTTTT. This codes for CASARGQGGEKLFF.